This is a list of T cell receptor beta chains from one sample in a study of cytomegalovirus exposure and HLA in healthy donors. This table comes from immunoSEQ multiplex PCR, and its TCRdb copy is limited to in-frame clones, with some not included. The data contain 200,000 or so clones, around 75% of them singletons. The sequenced sample consisted of PBMCs. Every receptor here comes from a woman in her twenties or thirties in good health and CMV-seropositive. Each CDR3 is given with its conserved first and last residue. Fields, in order: CDR3 protein, CDR3 DNA, CDR3 length, V gene, D gene, J gene, clone size. The D gene is left open where the match is weak. The size entry is marked missing in some rows and otherwise reads once, few, many or a size class.

CASSYKEGGELFF	TGTGCCAGCAGTTATAAGGAGGGCGGGGAGCTGTTTTTT	13	TRBV6-5	NA	TRBJ2-2	NA
CATSRGLAGVGNTGELFF	TGTGCCACCAGCAGAGGGCTAGCGGGAGTGGGGAACACCGGGGAGCTGTTTTTT	18	TRBV15	TRBD2	TRBJ2-2	NA
CASSILTNTGELFF	TGTGCCAGTAGTATACTTACGAACACCGGGGAGCTGTTTTTT	14	TRBV19	NA	TRBJ2-2	NA
CSVARLAGADTQYF	TGCAGCGTGGCCCGACTAGCGGGAGCAGATACGCAGTATTTT	14	TRBV29-1	TRBD2	TRBJ2-3	NA
CASSLGTGFSPLHF	TGCGCCAGCAGCTTAGGGACAGGGTTTTCACCCCTCCACTTT	14	TRBV5-1	TRBD1	TRBJ1-6	NA
CASNSGAYEQYF	TGTGCCAGCAACTCAGGGGCCTACGAGCAGTACTTC	12	TRBV28	NA	TRBJ2-7	NA
CASSSSQGNTEAFF	TGTGCCAGCAGTTCCTCCCAGGGGAACACTGAAGCTTTCTTT	14	TRBV28	NA	TRBJ1-1	NA
CSVSGSPGYYEQYF	TGCAGCGTCTCGGGGTCTCCCGGTTACTACGAGCAGTACTTC	14	TRBV29-1	NA	TRBJ2-7	NA
CASSLRGSNQPQHF	TGTGCCAGCAGTTTAAGGGGAAGCAATCAGCCCCAGCATTTT	14	TRBV28	NA	TRBJ1-5	NA
CATNGVGPEAFF	TGTGCCACCAACGGCGTGGGCCCTGAAGCTTTCTTT	12	TRBV19	NA	TRBJ1-1	once
CASSERRESHNEQFF	TGTGCCAGCAGTGAGAGGCGGGAGAGTCACAATGAGCAGTTCTTC	15	TRBV25-1	TRBD2	TRBJ2-1	once
CSVVDAAYEQYF	TGCAGCGTTGTCGATGCAGCCTACGAGCAGTACTTC	12	TRBV29-1	NA	TRBJ2-7	NA
CASSLRPTGYSGNTIYF	TGTGCCAGCAGCTTAAGACCCACAGGGTACTCTGGAAACACCATATATTTT	17	TRBV5-6	NA	TRBJ1-3	NA
CSVGLAVGYEQYF	TGCAGCGTTGGTCTAGCTGTCGGCTACGAGCAGTACTTC	13	TRBV29-1	NA	TRBJ2-7	NA
CSAHPSLAEGETQYF	TGCAGCGCCCACCCTTCTTTAGCGGAGGGGGAGACCCAGTACTTC	15	TRBV29-1	NA	TRBJ2-5	NA
CASSPQGLAQYF	TGTGCCAGCAGCCCACAGGGATTGGCGCAGTATTTT	12	TRBV6-6	NA	TRBJ2-3	NA
CASSLLPNTEAFF	TGTGCCAGCAGCTTACTCCCTAACACTGAAGCTTTCTTT	13	TRBV7-9	NA	TRBJ1-1	once
CASSPLANIQYF	TGTGCCAGCAGCCCCCTGGCCAACATTCAGTACTTC	12	TRBV7-2	NA	TRBJ2-4	NA
CASSRSETGAGNTIYF	TGTGCCAGCAGCCGCTCTGAGACAGGCGCTGGAAACACCATATATTTT	16	TRBV4-2	NA	TRBJ1-3	NA
CASSIGQGNQPQHF	TGTGCCAGTAGTATAGGACAGGGGAATCAGCCCCAGCATTTT	14	TRBV19	TRBD1	TRBJ1-5	NA